These 3 T cell receptor beta chains were all obtained from the same sample, sequenced in a study of blood T cells in healthy people across ages. The second PCR ran roughly 6 to 11 cycles with a sample-barcoded 5' primer and J-beta primers. TCRdb reanalysed the 5' RACE reads using MiXCR and keeps one entry per CDR3 protein. The sample lists around 800,000 distinct CDR3 sequences, about 55% occurring once. The sample taken for sequencing was blood. The origin of the receptors is a man at least 80 years old in good health.

In its sample, this clonotype was seen a few times. The gene calls are TRBV7-9 and TRBJ1-1, with 11 bases that match TRBD1. Germline values: CDR1 SEHNR, CDR2 FQNEAQ (reference sequence). This CDR3 region has 14 residues. The ends lost 7 bases at V and 4 bases at J; junction bases unmatched: 5. CDR3 sequence (DNA): TGTGCCAGCACCCGAGGGACAGGGGGCACTGAAGCTTTCTTT. Encoded protein: CASTRGTGGTEAFF.

This clonotype has a handful of counts. This chain links TRBV20-1 with TRBJ2-7; D gene ambiguous. In germline, CDR1 is DFQATT, CDR2 SNEGSKA (reference sequence). V lost 3 bases and J lost 5, with 14 bases in between. The CDR3 is 13 residues long. CDR3 sequence reads: CSASRARVHEQYF. The DNA for the CDR3 is TGCAGTGCTAGTCGGGCTAGAGTCCACGAGCAGTACTTC.

This chain connects TRBV10-3 to TRBJ2-3; 8 nucleotides match TRBD2. The germline V gene encodes CDR1 ENHRY and CDR2 SYGVKD. V gave up 2 bases and J gave up 2 bases; unmatched junction bases: 9. CDR3 size: 17 residues. CDR3 region: CAISEALAGLPTDTQYF. DNA for the CDR3: TGTGCCATCAGTGAGGCCCTAGCGGGCCTTCCCACAGATACGCAGTATTTT.